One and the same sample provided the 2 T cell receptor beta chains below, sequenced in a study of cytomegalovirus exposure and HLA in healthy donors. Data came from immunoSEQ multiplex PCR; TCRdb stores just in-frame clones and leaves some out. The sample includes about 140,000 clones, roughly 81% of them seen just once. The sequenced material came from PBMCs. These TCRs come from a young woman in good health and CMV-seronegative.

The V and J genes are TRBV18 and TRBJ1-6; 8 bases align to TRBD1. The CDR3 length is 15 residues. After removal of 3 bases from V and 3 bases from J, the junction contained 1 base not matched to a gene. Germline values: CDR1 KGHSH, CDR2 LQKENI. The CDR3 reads CASSPGQGYNSPLHF. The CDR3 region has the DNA TGTGCCAGCTCACCCGGACAGGGCTATAATTCACCCCTCCACTTT.

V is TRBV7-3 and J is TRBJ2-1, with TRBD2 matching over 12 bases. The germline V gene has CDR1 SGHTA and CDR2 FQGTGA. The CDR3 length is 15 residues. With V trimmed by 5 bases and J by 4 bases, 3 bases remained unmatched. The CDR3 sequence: CASSTGLAGYNEQFF. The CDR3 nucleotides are TGTGCCAGCAGCACCGGACTAGCGGGGTACAATGAGCAGTTCTTC.